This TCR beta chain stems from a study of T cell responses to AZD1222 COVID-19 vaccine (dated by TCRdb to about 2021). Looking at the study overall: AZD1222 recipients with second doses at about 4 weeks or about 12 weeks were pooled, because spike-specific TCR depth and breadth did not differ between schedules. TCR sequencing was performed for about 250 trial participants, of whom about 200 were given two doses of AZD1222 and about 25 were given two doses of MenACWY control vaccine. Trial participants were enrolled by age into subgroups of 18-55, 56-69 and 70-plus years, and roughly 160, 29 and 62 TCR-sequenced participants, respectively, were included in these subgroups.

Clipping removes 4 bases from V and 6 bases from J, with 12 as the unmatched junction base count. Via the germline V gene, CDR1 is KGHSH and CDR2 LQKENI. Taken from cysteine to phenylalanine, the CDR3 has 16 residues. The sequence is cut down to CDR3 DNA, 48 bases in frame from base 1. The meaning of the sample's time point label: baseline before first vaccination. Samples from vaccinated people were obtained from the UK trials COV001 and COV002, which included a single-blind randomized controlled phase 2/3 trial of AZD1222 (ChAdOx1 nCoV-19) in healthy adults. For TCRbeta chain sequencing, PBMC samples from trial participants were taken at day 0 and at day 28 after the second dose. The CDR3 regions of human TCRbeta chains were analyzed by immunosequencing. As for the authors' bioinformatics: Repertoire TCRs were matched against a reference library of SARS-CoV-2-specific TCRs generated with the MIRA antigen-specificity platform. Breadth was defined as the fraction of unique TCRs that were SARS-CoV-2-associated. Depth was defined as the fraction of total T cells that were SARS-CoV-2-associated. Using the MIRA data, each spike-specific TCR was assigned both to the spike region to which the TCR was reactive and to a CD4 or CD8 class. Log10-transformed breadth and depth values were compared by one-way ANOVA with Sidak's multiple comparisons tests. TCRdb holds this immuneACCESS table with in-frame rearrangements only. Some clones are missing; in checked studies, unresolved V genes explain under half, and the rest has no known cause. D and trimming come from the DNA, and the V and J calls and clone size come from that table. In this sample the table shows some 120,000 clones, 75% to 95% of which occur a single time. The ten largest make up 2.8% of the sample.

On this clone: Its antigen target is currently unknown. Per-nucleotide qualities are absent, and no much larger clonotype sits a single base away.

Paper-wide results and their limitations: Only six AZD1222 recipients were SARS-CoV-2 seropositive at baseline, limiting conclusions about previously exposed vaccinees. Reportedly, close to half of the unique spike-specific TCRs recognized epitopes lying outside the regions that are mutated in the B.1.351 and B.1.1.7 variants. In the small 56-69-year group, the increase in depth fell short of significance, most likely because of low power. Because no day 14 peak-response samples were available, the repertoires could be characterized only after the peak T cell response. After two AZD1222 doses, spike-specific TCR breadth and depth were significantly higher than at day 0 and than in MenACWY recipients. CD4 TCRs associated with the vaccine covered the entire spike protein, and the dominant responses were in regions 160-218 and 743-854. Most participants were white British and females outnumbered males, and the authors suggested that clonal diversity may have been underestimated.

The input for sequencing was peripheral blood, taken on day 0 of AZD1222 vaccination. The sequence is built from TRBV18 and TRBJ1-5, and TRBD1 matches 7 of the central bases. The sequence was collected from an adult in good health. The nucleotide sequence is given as TGTGCCAGCTCACGAGTGACAGGGAAAGGGGGTCAGCCCCAGCATTTT. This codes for CASSRVTGKGGQPQHF.